This TCR beta chain was recorded in a study of blood T cells in healthy people across ages. Germline V gene sequence: CDR1 LGHNA, CDR2 YSLEER. The CDR3 contains 16 residues. Trimming stripped 1 base from V and 0 bases from J, with 7 bases between. The use of a sample-barcoded 5' primer and a J-beta primer mix characterized a second PCR of about 7 to 12 cycles. TCRdb recomputed calls from the 5' RACE reads with MiXCR, one row per CDR3 protein. Here the sample spans around 1,800,000 distinct CDR3 sequences, around 40% being singletons. A few counts support this clonotype. Material for sequencing was blood. The chain recombines TRBV4-3 with TRBJ2-6; D ambiguous. The sequence was obtained from a human donor in good health. The CDR3 spells CASSQVDTSGANVLTF. CDR3 coding DNA: TGCGCCAGCAGCCAAGTAGACACCTCTGGGGCCAACGTCCTGACTTTC.